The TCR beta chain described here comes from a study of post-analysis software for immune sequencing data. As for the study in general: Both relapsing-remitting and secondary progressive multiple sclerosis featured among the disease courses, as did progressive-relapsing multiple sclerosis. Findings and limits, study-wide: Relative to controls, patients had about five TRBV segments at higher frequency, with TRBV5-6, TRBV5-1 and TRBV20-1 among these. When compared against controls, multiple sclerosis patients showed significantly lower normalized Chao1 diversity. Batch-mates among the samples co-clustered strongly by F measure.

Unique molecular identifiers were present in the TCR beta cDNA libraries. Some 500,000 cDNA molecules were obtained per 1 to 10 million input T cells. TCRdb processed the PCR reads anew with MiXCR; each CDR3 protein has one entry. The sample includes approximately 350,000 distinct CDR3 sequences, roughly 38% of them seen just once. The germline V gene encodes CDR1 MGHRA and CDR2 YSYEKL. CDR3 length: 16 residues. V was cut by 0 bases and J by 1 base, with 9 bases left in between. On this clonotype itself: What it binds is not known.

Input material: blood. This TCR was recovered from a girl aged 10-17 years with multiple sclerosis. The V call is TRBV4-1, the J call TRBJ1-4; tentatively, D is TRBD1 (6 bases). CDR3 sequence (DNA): TGCGCCAGCAGCCAAGATAGCAGGGGAACTAATGAAAAACTGTTTTTT. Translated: CASSQDSRGTNEKLFF.